This T cell receptor beta chain was found in a study of CD8 T cells in ankylosing spondylitis. Notes on this clonotype: Its antigen remains unidentified.

TCRdb reanalysed the 5' RACE reads using MiXCR and keeps one entry per CDR3 protein. The table has some 840,000 distinct CDR3 sequences, approximately 10% seen once. The germline V gene encodes CDR1 MNHNS and CDR2 SASEGT. This CDR3 is built from 15 residues. V was trimmed by 7 bases and J by 6 bases, leaving 21 bases between them. General observations from the study: About 8 highly homologous variants made up a TCR beta motif, and this motif appeared characteristic of ankylosing spondylitis blood.

The chain is built from TRBV6-1 and TRBJ1-2, with D maybe TRBD1 (5 bases). Sequenced: blood, either unsorted or a sorted T cell fraction (not recorded which). The source of this sequence is a male donor with ankylosing spondylitis. CDR3 in DNA: TGTGCCAGCACCGACTCGGGGCACCGTCGGGATGGCTACACCTTC. Translating gives CASTDSGHRRDGYTF.